This passage covers 26 T cell receptor beta chains from one sample sequenced in a study of regulatory T cells in long-lasting Graves disease. Time point specified: newly diagnosed GD, antithyroid drugs for less than 3 months. The TCR library was made from RNA extracted from PBMCs. Arm-PCR of CDR3 regions and iRepertoire HTBI primers were used to build TCR beta libraries. Each CDR3 protein gets one entry after TCRdb re-called the multiplex PCR reads with MiXCR. This sample carries around 450,000 distinct CDR3 sequences, around 15% of them seen once, and the ten largest clones take more than 9%. These same records also appear under a second study, on T cells in Graves' hyperthyroidism and ophthalmopathy.

Source: peripheral blood mononuclear cells (PBMCs), taken at new diagnosis, from a patient treated with antithyroid drugs. All receptors come from a man aged 40-49 years with Graves disease.

This clonotype was observed at least ten times. The gene calls are TRBV20-1 and TRBJ2-3, with 7 bases aligning to TRBD2. V was pared by 7 bases and J by 6 bases, with 13 bases of the junction left unmatched. The CDR3 spans 14 residues. CDR1 is DFQATT, CDR2 SNEGSKA, per germline (reference sequence). CDR3 sequence reads: CSGVKAGRVDTQYF. The DNA for the CDR3 is TGCAGTGGCGTTAAAGCGGGAAGGGTGGATACGCAGTATTTT.

This clonotype was detected ten times or more. Its ends do not fully match the called genes, so a read error is possible. The rearrangement joins TRBV2 to TRBJ2-1; weak D call: TRBD2 (5 bases). This CDR3 contains 11 residues. Germline V lookup: CDR1 SNHLY, CDR2 FYNNEI. This CDR3 is CASSDGDRRIF. Written as DNA, the CDR3 is TGTGCCAGCAGTGACGGCGACCGGAGGATCTTC.

This clonotype has only a few counts. The chain combines TRBV27 with TRBJ1-6, with D uncertain. Germline assignment: CDR1 MNHEY and CDR2 SMNVEV (reference sequence). The V end was cut by 6 bases, the J end by 4 bases, with 10 bases between. The CDR3 spans 14 residues. CDR3 protein: CASSYEGYNSPLHF. CDR3 nucleotide sequence: TGTGCCAGCAGCTATGAAGGATATAATTCACCCCTCCACTTT.

This clonotype came up many times. The chain joins TRBV7-2 to TRBJ2-1; the D gene is possibly TRBD2 (6 bases). Trimming left V 2 bases short and J 4 bases short, with 9 bases between. The germline CDR1 and CDR2 sequences are SGHTA and FQGNSA. The CDR3 runs to 14 residues. The CDR3 region is CASSLLAHYNEQFF. The DNA for the CDR3 is TGTGCCAGCAGCTTACTAGCGCATTACAATGAGCAGTTCTTC.

This clonotype has ten or more counts. The chain couples TRBV20-1 to TRBJ1-5, with D maybe TRBD1 (6 bases). Germline loops: CDR1 DFQATT, CDR2 SNEGSKA (reference sequence). The CDR3 runs to 14 residues. V dropped 3 bases and J dropped 7 bases, with 16 bases sitting between them. The CDR3 region is CSASLQGTGQPQHF. The CDR3 nucleotides read TGCAGTGCTAGTTTACAGGGTACTGGGCAGCCCCAGCATTTT.

This clonotype appeared a few times. V usage is TRBV7-3 and J usage is TRBJ1-5; unclear D gene. The germline CDR1 and CDR2 sequences are SGHTA and FQGTGA. The length of the CDR3 is 13 residues. CDR3 bases: TGTGCGTCTCGTGGGGTTAGCAATCAGCCCCAGCATTTT. Amino acids: CASRGVSNQPQHF.

Notes on this clonotype: A read error is possible here, since a much larger clone lies one base away. The chain carries TRBV2 and TRBJ2-7; D is perhaps TRBD2 (5 bases). Trimming shortened V by 4 bases and J by 4 bases, and 8 bases separated the two germline ends. Germline V gene data show CDR1 as SNHLY and CDR2 as FYNNEI. The CDR3 has 12 amino acids. CDR3: CASSAGKYEQYF. The CDR3 DNA reads as TGTGCCAGCAGTGCGGGAAAATACGAGCAGTACTTC.

This clonotype was detected a few times. The chain recombines TRBV7-9 with TRBJ2-7; tentative D call: TRBD2 (6 bases). With 1 base removed from V and 6 bases from J, the gap between germline ends came to 19 bases. Germline-derived CDR1 and CDR2 are SEHNR and FQNEAQ (reference sequence). The CDR3 loop spans 16 amino acids. CDR3 sequence reads: CASSLGGSRGKSEQYF. CDR3 bases: TGTGCCAGCAGCTTAGGTGGTTCGCGGGGTAAGAGCGAGCAGTACTTC.

This clonotype was observed at least ten times. The V gene is TRBV20-1, the J gene TRBJ2-3, with D unclear. This CDR3 comprises 14 residues. V was trimmed by 5 bases and J by 2 bases, leaving 14 bases between them. CDR1 is DFQATT and CDR2 is SNEGSKA in the germline V gene (reference sequence). CDR3 in amino acids: CSASPPVHTDTQYF. Here the CDR3 DNA reads TGCAGTGCTTCCCCCCCAGTTCACACAGATACGCAGTATTTT.

In its sample, this clonotype was seen many times. The chain joins TRBV12-3 or TRBV12-4 to TRBJ2-4; TRBD1 might be the D (5 bases). This CDR3 region has 14 residues. V was clipped by 6 bases and J by 3 bases, with 12 bases between them. The CDR3 coding sequence is TGTGCCAGCAGGAGTAGGGGCGGCAAAAACATTCAGTACTTC. This encodes CASRSRGGKNIQYF.

This rearrangement joins TRBV6-1 to TRBJ2-1, with 16 bases identical to TRBD2. The V segment lost 5 bases and the J segment 3 bases; nucleotides outside the gene matches: 10. Germline V CDR1 and CDR2: MNHNS, SASEGT. The CDR3 has 19 amino acids. CDR3 region: CASSTPGTSGRAYYNEQFF. The CDR3 region has the DNA TGTGCCAGCAGTACCCCCGGGACTAGCGGGAGGGCCTACTACAATGAGCAGTTCTTC.

This clonotype was counted a few times. This may come from a read error, since a much larger clone is one base off. V and J are TRBV2 and TRBJ2-7, with D perhaps TRBD2 (5 bases). The germline V gene encodes CDR1 SNHLY and CDR2 FYNNEI. This CDR3 has 14 amino acids. V was trimmed by 4 bases and J by 5 bases, leaving 15 bases between them. The CDR3 nucleotides read TGTGCCAGCAGTGTCTCTAACGGGAAGGACGAGCAGTACTTC. Amino acids: CASSVSNGKDEQYF.

This clonotype showed up just a few times. J is TRBJ2-5 and V is TRBV6-4; TRBD2 might be the D (7 bases). Trimming left V 0 bases short and J 5 bases short, with 31 bases between. The germline gives CDR1 MRHNA, CDR2 SNTAGT. The CDR3 consists of 21 residues. CDR3 in amino acids: CASSDSLIAGIMGGQQETQYF. CDR3 in DNA: TGTGCCAGCAGTGACTCTCTAATAGCGGGTATCATGGGGGGCCAACAGGAGACCCAGTACTTC.

The rearrangement links TRBV19 to TRBJ2-2; D possibly uses TRBD1 or TRBD2 (6 bases each). This CDR3 has 14 amino acids. Looked up from germline, CDR1 is LNHDA and CDR2 is SQIVND (reference sequence). Trimming removed 5 bases at V and 3 bases at J, with 10 bases between. The DNA for the CDR3 is TGTGCCAGTAGTGGGGGGCGTTACACCGGGGAGCTGTTTTTT. It translates to CASSGGRYTGELFF.

As concerns this clonotype: It may be a read error: a sequence one base away is much more abundant. The chain joins TRBV30 to TRBJ1-1; D uncertain. Germline V lookup: CDR1 GTSNPN, CDR2 SVGIG (reference sequence). This CDR3 is built from 14 residues. The CDR3 region has the DNA TGTGCCTGGAGCCAAACCGGGCGGAACACTGAAGCTTCCTTT. Translating gives CAWSQTGRNTEASF.

The chain recombines TRBV28 with TRBJ1-5; D is undetermined. The V gene's germline CDR1 is MDHEN and CDR2 SYDVKM. There are 14 residues in the CDR3. Trimming took 5 bases from V and 3 from J, leaving 11 bases between them. Here the CDR3 reads CASSPQEFNQPQHF. CDR3 nucleotide sequence: TGTGCCAGCAGTCCTCAGGAGTTCAATCAGCCCCAGCATTTT.

There are many counts of this clonotype. The gene calls are TRBV6-1 and TRBJ2-3; 9 bases align to TRBD1. V dropped 7 bases and J dropped 2; count of bases not matched to a gene: 13. Germline V gene sequence: CDR1 MNHNS, CDR2 SASEGT. The CDR3 consists of 17 residues. The CDR3 protein is CASKLEQGARSTDTQYF. The CDR3 DNA follows: TGTGCCAGCAAGTTAGAACAGGGGGCGCGTTCCACAGATACGCAGTATTTT.

This clonotype was found a few times. J is TRBJ2-1 and V is TRBV5-1; 8 bases agree with TRBD2. This CDR3 is 15 amino acids long. CDR1 and CDR2 from the germline V gene are SGHRS and YFSETQ. With 3 bases clipped from V and 5 bases from J, the junction kept 7 bases outside the gene matches. CDR3 in DNA: TGCGCCAGCAGCTCCACGGGAGGGCTGAACAATGAGCAGTTCTTC. Translated: CASSSTGGLNNEQFF.

The chain uses TRBV12-3 or TRBV12-4 and TRBJ2-7, with 8 bases that match TRBD1. Germline trimming cut 5 bases from V and 8 bases from J; bases unmatched to any gene: 8. This CDR3 comprises 13 residues. The CDR3 sequence is CASSPTDRGKQYF. CDR3 sequence (DNA): TGTGCCAGCAGTCCCACAGACAGGGGCAAGCAGTACTTC.

Note on this clonotype: It is likely a read error, because the conserved phenylalanine at the end of the CDR3 is missing. The V call is TRBV20-1, the J call TRBJ1-2; 8 positions match TRBD1. Germline V gene lookup returns CDR1 DFQATT and CDR2 SNEGSKA (reference sequence). After removal of 6 bases from V and 7 bases from J, the junction contained 4 bases not matched to a gene. The CDR3 has 11 amino acids. The CDR3 DNA reads as TGCAGTGCCAGGACAGGGTTTGGCTACACCCTC. Translating it yields CSARTGFGYTL.

This clonotype showed up just a few times. In DNA, the CDR3 is TGTGCCAGCAGCTTAGCGGGACTAGCGGGCTCGGTTAAGGATGAGCAGTTCTTC. This codes for CASSLAGLAGSVKDEQFF. The V and J genes are TRBV7-9 and TRBJ2-1; the match to TRBD2 covers 12 bases. The V gene's germline CDR1 is SEHNR and CDR2 FQNEAQ (reference sequence). The CDR3 length is 18 residues. The V and J ends lost 0 bases and 8 bases, in that order; junction bases with no gene match: 11.

This clonotype has a count of ten or more. V gene TRBV3-1 combines with J gene TRBJ2-7, with a possible D match to TRBD1 (6 bases). The CDR3 has 13 amino acids. V lost 1 base and J 12 bases, leaving 16 bases between the germline ends. Germline V gives CDR1 LGHDT, CDR2 YNNKEL (reference sequence). The CDR3 region is CASSQVSGGTWYF. The DNA of the CDR3 is TGTGCCAGCAGCCAAGTCTCTGGGGGCACTTGGTACTTC.

This clonotype was counted many times. This chain joins TRBV10-3 and TRBJ1-1; D is uncertain. V dropped 5 bases and J dropped 3 bases, with 13 bases sitting between them. This CDR3 has 14 amino acids. Germline V gives CDR1 ENHRY, CDR2 SYGVKD. This CDR3 reads CAISSGIVDTEAFF. Here the CDR3 DNA reads TGTGCCATCAGTTCGGGGATCGTCGACACTGAAGCTTTCTTT.

This clonotype has a handful of counts. V usage is TRBV20-1 and J usage is TRBJ2-4, with D unresolved. Germline CDR1 is DFQATT and CDR2 is SNEGSKA (reference sequence). This CDR3 region has 16 residues. V was trimmed by 1 base and J by 0 bases, leaving 13 bases between them. CDR3 bases: TGCAGTGCTAGAGTGAATAGCCTTGTAGCCAAAAACATTCAGTACTTC. It encodes CSARVNSLVAKNIQYF.

This clonotype was counted only a few times. The chain recombines TRBV6-1 with TRBJ2-3, with TRBD2 matching over 7 bases. Germline loops: CDR1 MNHNS, CDR2 SASEGT. V was pared by 4 bases and J by 3 bases, with 10 bases of the junction left unmatched. The CDR3 is 16 residues long. In DNA form, the CDR3 reads TGTGCCAGCAGTGGTCTCGGGACTAAGGGGACAGATACGCAGTATTTT. This translates into CASSGLGTKGTDTQYF.

This clonotype was recorded many times. The chain couples TRBV11-2 to TRBJ2-3, with 9 bases fitting TRBD2. V shed 1 base and J 0 bases; nucleotides not matched to a gene: 5. Germline CDR1 and CDR2: SGHAT and FQNNGV. CDR3 length equals 17 residues. The CDR3 DNA sequence: TGTGCCAGCAGCTTAGGAGGGGGACTAGCCAGCACAGATACGCAGTATTTT. It codes for CASSLGGGLASTDTQYF. The full variable domain, with the rest looked up from reference TRBV11-2 and TRBJ2-3, is EAGVAQSPRYKIIEKRQSVAFWCNPISGHATLYWYQQILGQGPKLLIQFQNNGVVDDSQLPKDRFSAERLKGVDSTLKIQPAKLEDSAVYLCASSLGGGLASTDTQYFGPGTRLTVL.